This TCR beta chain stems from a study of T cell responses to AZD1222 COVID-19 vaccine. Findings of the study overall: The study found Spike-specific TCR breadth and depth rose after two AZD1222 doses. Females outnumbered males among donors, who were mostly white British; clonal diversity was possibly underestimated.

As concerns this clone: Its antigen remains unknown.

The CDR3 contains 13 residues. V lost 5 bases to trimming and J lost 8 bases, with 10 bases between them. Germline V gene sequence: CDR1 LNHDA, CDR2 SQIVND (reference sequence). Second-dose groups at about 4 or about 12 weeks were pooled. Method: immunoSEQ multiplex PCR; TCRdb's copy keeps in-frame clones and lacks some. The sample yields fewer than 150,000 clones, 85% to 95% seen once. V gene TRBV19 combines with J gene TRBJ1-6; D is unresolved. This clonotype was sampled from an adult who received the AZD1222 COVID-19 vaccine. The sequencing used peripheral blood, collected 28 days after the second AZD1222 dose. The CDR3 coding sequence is TGTGCCAGTAGTCCCCAACCAGATTCACCCCTCCACTTT. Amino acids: CASSPQPDSPLHF.